The entry below describes one T cell receptor (beta chain). This clonotype occurred a few times. No cognate antigen has been identified for it. The sample holds no much larger clone one base away, and base qualities are not on file. Ficoll-Paque density gradient centrifugation was the method used to isolate PBMCs. Sequencing used an Illumina NovaSeq 6000. TCRalpha and TCRbeta cDNA libraries were built by 5'RACE with constant-segment primers, adding sample barcodes and unique molecular identifiers. RNA was extracted from every sample with Trizol reagent. Libraries were amplified in two PCR steps, with a second sample barcode and Illumina TruSeq adapters added in the second step. Libraries were sequenced on an Illumina NovaSeq with 2 x 150 bp paired-end reads. Under the source paper's analysis protocol: Demultiplexing of reads and collapsing into UMI-guided consensus sequences were performed with migec v1.2.7. Using mixcr v2.1.11, UMI consensuses were aligned to TRA and TRB V and J templates and then assembled into clonotypes. Clonotypes were classified as expanded or contracted when called significant by both edgeR and NoisET, with noise models trained on biological replicates. For edgeR calls, a false discovery rate-adjusted p below 0.01 and a log2 fold-change threshold of 1 were applied. As an exploratory analysis of dynamics, max-normalized trajectories of the 1000 most abundant clonotypes were examined by PCA with hierarchical clustering. Separately sequenced CD4+ and CD8+ repertoires were used to assign a CD4 or CD8 phenotype to each responding clone. TCRdb reran the public reads through fastp at Q25 and MiXCR, keeping productive beta chains. When rows share a CDR3 protein, they turn into one entry using the most common DNA and genes. None of the V and J calls come from the authors' own analysis; TCRdb made them. The sample yields about 400,000 distinct CDR3 sequences; 20% to 25% were counted once. The biggest ten clones account for about 8.7% of the sample.

Measured from the cysteine to the phenylalanine, the CDR3 is 12 residues long. CDR3 DNA only is kept here, 36 bases in frame from base 1. The V end loses 8 bases and the J end loses 2 bases, and a stretch of 10 bases separates them. This entry comes from a study of T-cell memory formation after mild COVID-19 (dated by TCRdb to the early 2020s). Regarding the complete study: Most TCR sequence clusters were specific to one of the two donors. Longitudinal TCRalpha and TCRbeta repertoire sequencing tracked T-cell clones expanding and contracting after mild COVID-19 in two donors. Two young, previously healthy adult volunteers made up the cohort, one male and one female.

Results the study describes overall, beyond this receptor: The detection of some responding clones in pre-infection memory suggests that pre-existing cross-reactive memory T cells joined the SARS-CoV-2 response. SARS-CoV-2 specificity of the second-wave clones peaking on day 37 was not confirmed. Contracting CD4+ clones appeared mostly in the CM and EM memory subsets, whereas CD8+ clones were enriched in EMRA. Balanced CD4/CD8 phenotypes were observed for clones contracting from day 15 to 85, whereas a bias towards CD4+ was observed for a second wave of clones expanding from day 15 to 37. Only a couple of mild cases were covered by the study, and larger cohorts that include severe cases with pre-infection samples were considered necessary.

This receptor was obtained from an adult woman who had mild COVID-19 (a few samples of this study predate the infection). The sample titles of this study are shuffled in the database, so cell type and time point are left out; the donor was told from shared clones. Source material: PBMCs or a T cell subset sorted from them (not recorded which). The receptor chain draws on TRBV12-3 or TRBV12-4 and TRBJ2-7; no confident D gene assignment can be made. The CDR3 protein: CASGPAPYEQYF. Here is the DNA: TGTGCCAGCGGTCCGGCGCCCTACGAGCAGTACTTC.